This TCR beta chain was sequenced for a study of T cell responses to AZD1222 COVID-19 vaccine. Regarding the study as a whole: Mostly white British, mostly female donors; authors suggested clonal diversity may be underestimated. Within unmutated variant regions lay the reported targets of nearly half of spike-specific TCRs.

The V gene lost 4 bases and the J gene lost 4 bases, with 19 bases spanning the gap. This CDR3 is 16 amino acids long. Germline assignment: CDR1 MGHDK and CDR2 SYGVNS. Some clones are missing from TCRdb's copy, which holds only in-frame ones; the method was immunoSEQ multiplex PCR. This table holds some 150,000 clones, over 75% found once. Of note for this clone: Its antigen is not known.

The V gene is TRBV25-1, the J gene TRBJ2-5; D may correspond to TRBD1 or TRBD2 (6 bases each). The origin of this receptor is an adult who received the AZD1222 COVID-19 vaccine. The specimen was peripheral blood, collected 28 days after the second AZD1222 dose. The CDR3, as DNA: TGTGCCAGCAGTGCCGGATCGGGGGCCCACGGAGAGACCCAGTACTTC. This encodes CASSAGSGAHGETQYF.